Shown below are 26 T cell receptor beta chains from a single sample sequenced in a study of T cells in women clearing cervical HPV infection. Some clones are missing from TCRdb's copy, which holds only in-frame ones; the method was immunoSEQ multiplex PCR. This listing includes tens of thousands of clones. The specimen was blood buffy coat. Receptor source: a woman aged 18 to 69 with a cervical HPV16 infection that either progressed to CIN3+ or cleared (not recorded which).

A word on this clone: Read coverage stops 3 residues before the CDR3 terminus; the germline J gene supplies the remainder. The V call is TRBV7-9, the J call TRBJ1-5; 7 bases fit TRBD1. V lost 5 bases and J lost 6; bases outside the gene matches: 4. The CDR3 is 13 amino acids. Germline CDR1 and CDR2: SEHNR and FQNEAQ (reference sequence). The sequenced CDR3 bases are TGTGCCAGCAGCCCAGGGGGGAGTCAGCCC. Translating it yields CASSPGGSQP. The full CDR3 is CASSPGGSQPQHF.

On this clone: The observed sequence ends 3 residues before the CDR3 terminus, with the missing tail filled in from the germline J gene. The gene calls are TRBV5-6 and TRBJ2-3; D possibly corresponds to TRBD1 (5 bases). Germline values: CDR1 SGHDT, CDR2 YYEEEE. V dropped 0 bases and J dropped 4 bases, with 9 bases sitting between them. CDR3 size: 14 residues. The covered CDR3 bases are TGTGCCAGCAGCTTGGCCGCAGGGCCAGATACG. This gives the protein CASSLAAGPDT. The CDR3 reads in full as CASSLAAGPDTQYF.

Remarks on this clone: The missing CDR3 end, 3 residues past where the read stops, is filled in from the germline J gene. The chain couples TRBV20-1 to TRBJ1-2; D may be TRBD1 (5 bases). Trimming cost V 2 bases and J 2 bases, with 9 bases left between them. The germline V gene encodes CDR1 DFQATT and CDR2 SNEGSKA (reference sequence). The CDR3 extends over 13 amino acids. Here the CDR3 reads CSARSGANYGYTF. The sequenced CDR3 bases are TGCAGTGCTAGATCTGGGGCCAACTATGGC.

As concerns this clone: The read gets to within 3 residues of the CDR3 end, and the germline J gene fills in the rest. The rearrangement links TRBV5-1 to TRBJ2-1; 8 bases fit TRBD2. CDR1 is SGHRS and CDR2 is YFSETQ in the germline V gene. Trimming removed 4 bases from V and 9 bases from J; junction bases left unmatched: 18. The CDR3 extends over 17 amino acids. The CDR3 here is CASSPLLTAGVLSEQFF. Incomplete CDR3 DNA: TGCGCCAGCAGCCCGTTATTAACAGCGGGAGTTTTGAGTGAG.

Comments on this clone: The read ends 3 residues early relative to the CDR3; the germline J gene fills the gap. The V gene is TRBV5-1, the J gene TRBJ2-7; possible D gene TRBD1, 5 bases. The CDR3 consists of 14 residues. Germline values: CDR1 SGHRS, CDR2 YFSETQ. The V end was cut by 0 bases, the J end by 5 bases, with 12 bases between. Incomplete CDR3 DNA: TGCGCCAGCAGCTTGGGGGGCGATGGAGACGAG. The encoded protein is CASSLGGDGDE. The entire CDR3 is CASSLGGDGDEQYF.

Remarks on this clone: Read data end 3 residues before the CDR3 end; the end is taken from the germline J gene. The genes are TRBV12-3 or TRBV12-4 and TRBJ2-1, with a weak D call TRBD1 (8 bases). CDR3 size: 14 residues. V was shortened by 6 bases and J by 4 bases, with 13 bases between the two germline ends. CDR3 loop: CASRTQGGYNEQFF. The covered CDR3 bases are TGTGCCAGCAGAACACAGGGGGGGTACAATGAG.

About this clone: The DNA ends 3 residues before the CDR3 does, and the rest of the CDR3 is filled in from the germline J gene. The chain recombines TRBV11-2 with TRBJ1-4, with D possibly TRBD1 on 5 matching bases. CDR1 and CDR2 from the germline V gene are SGHAT and FQNNGV. This CDR3 comprises 15 residues. The V end lost 5 bases, the J end lost 8 bases, and 18 bases lay between the germline ends. The chain's CDR3 is CASSPRREDGEKLFF. Incomplete CDR3 DNA: TGTGCCAGCAGCCCGCGCAGGGAGGATGGGGAAAAA.

On this clone: The read finishes 3 residues shy of the CDR3 end, and the germline J gene is used to complete it. This chain uses TRBV7-9 with TRBJ1-1, with 9 positions matching TRBD1. The CDR3 spans 13 residues. V dropped 5 bases and J dropped 7; count of bases not matched to a gene: 5. CDR1 and CDR2 (germline): SEHNR, FQNEAQ (reference sequence). This CDR3 is CASSPGTGHEAFF. The CDR3 DNA, read in part, is TGTGCCAGCAGCCCGGGGACAGGGCATGAA.

For this clone: Mismatch with germline at one junction end may stem from a read error. The read ends 3 residues shy of where the CDR3 ends; the end is completed using the germline J gene. The chain is built from TRBV7-2 and TRBJ1-2; D is unclear. The CDR3 length is 13 residues. The V gene's germline CDR1 is SGHTA and CDR2 FQGNSA. The CDR3 DNA, read in part, is TGTGCCAGAAGCTTAGAGTCCTTTAGTGGC. This sequence encodes CARSLESFSG. The full CDR3 protein reads CARSLESFSGYTF.

The part of the CDR3 DNA that was read is TGTGCCAGCAGCTGGCCCGGTAGAGGGCAGCCC. Translated, it gives CASSWPGRGQP. In full, the CDR3 reads CASSWPGRGQPQHF. The V call is TRBV7-2, the J call TRBJ1-5; D is undetermined. The CDR3 end lies 3 residues beyond the end of the read and is filled in from the germline J gene. Trimming took off 4 bases at V and 7 bases at J, with 14 bases between the two ends. This CDR3 spans 14 amino acids. Germline V gene lookup returns CDR1 SGHTA and CDR2 FQGNSA.

Points on this clone: The read ends 3 residues early relative to the CDR3; the germline J gene fills the gap. J is TRBJ2-3 and V is TRBV18; 9 positions agree with TRBD2. Germline V lookup: CDR1 KGHSH, CDR2 LQKENI. CDR3 length: 15 residues. Unmatched junction bases numbered 5, after V lost 5 bases and J lost 2 bases. The CDR3: CASSRREGHTDTQYF. CDR3 DNA (partial): TGTGCCAGCTCAAGGCGGGAGGGCCACACAGATACG.

In regard to this clone: Coverage ceases 3 residues before the CDR3 finishes, and the germline J gene fills in the end. The chain employs TRBV11-2 and TRBJ2-1; no clear D. The CDR3 extends over 14 amino acids. V shed 5 bases and J shed 1 base, with 9 bases lying between them. In germline, CDR1 is SGHAT, CDR2 FQNNGV. The DNA read from the CDR3 is TGTGCCAGCAGCCCCCTTATGTCCTACAATGAG. Encoded protein: CASSPLMSYNE. From start to end, the CDR3 is CASSPLMSYNEQFF.

The CDR3 protein is CSARGMLAGELGTDTQYF. Partial CDR3 DNA: TGCAGTGCTAGAGGGATGTTAGCGGGAGAATTGGGCACAGATACG. V and J are TRBV20-1 and TRBJ2-3, with 9 nucleotides matching TRBD2. The read halts 3 residues ahead of the CDR3 end, with the missing end drawn from the germline J gene. This CDR3 has 18 residues. From germline, CDR1 is DFQATT and CDR2 SNEGSKA (reference sequence). Germline trimming cut 1 base from V and 1 base from J; bases unmatched to any gene: 12.

Judged by frequency, this clone is medium-sized. At one end the junction does not follow the germline gene, possibly because of a read error. The read ends 3 residues early relative to the CDR3; the germline J gene fills the gap. This chain joins TRBV4-2 and TRBJ2-3; D may be TRBD1 (5 bases). The CDR3 is made up of 14 amino acids. Germline V gene sequence: CDR1 LGHNA, CDR2 YNFKEQ. The DNA read from the CDR3 is TGCGCCAGCAGCCAAGATACAGGAGAAGATACG. This codes for CASSQDTGEDT. The entire CDR3 is CASSQDTGEDTQYF.

About this clone itself: The read halts 3 residues ahead of the CDR3 end, with the missing end drawn from the germline J gene. The rearrangement joins TRBV18 to TRBJ2-1; 10 positions agree with TRBD2. This CDR3 comprises 18 residues. With V trimmed by 2 bases and J by 0 bases, 7 bases remained unmatched. Germline CDR1 and CDR2: KGHSH and LQKENI. CDR3 DNA (partial): TGTGCCAGCTCACCAGATCTAGCGGGAGACACCTCCTACAATGAG. It specifies CASSPDLAGDTSYNE. The whole CDR3 protein reads CASSPDLAGDTSYNEQFF.

With regard to this clone: The read comes to an end 3 residues before the CDR3 does, leaving the germline J gene to fill in the end. The V gene is TRBV6-2 or TRBV6-3, the J gene TRBJ2-5, with unresolved D. This CDR3 is built from 13 residues. The ends were cut back, 9 bases at V and 2 bases at J, with 13 bases in the middle. Germline CDR1 and CDR2: MNHEY and SVGEGT. Incomplete CDR3 DNA: TGTGCCAGTTCCTACCAAGCACAAGAGACC. It specifies CASSYQAQET. The whole CDR3 sequence reads CASSYQAQETQYF.

Turning to this clone: Read data end 3 residues before the CDR3 end; the end is taken from the germline J gene. The chain is built from TRBV2 and TRBJ2-3, with 7 bases aligning to TRBD2. Per the germline V gene, CDR1 is SNHLY and CDR2 is FYNNEI. V lost 6 bases to trimming and J lost 3 bases; unmatched junction nucleotides: 12. The CDR3 has 16 amino acids. CDR3 DNA, as far as it was read: TGTGCCAGCAGCCCCGAAGGCGGGAGCTTGACAGATACG. Amino acid sequence: CASSPEGGSLTDT. The complete CDR3 reads CASSPEGGSLTDTQYF. Full variable domain (outside the CDR3, taken from reference TRBV2 and TRBJ2-3): EPEVTQTPSHQVTQMGQEVILRCVPISNHLYFYWYRQILGQKVEFLVSFYNNEISEKSEIFDDQFSVERPDGSNFTLKIRSTKLEDSAMYFCASSPEGGSLTDTQYFGPGTRLTVL.

Of note for this clone: The read ends 3 residues shy of where the CDR3 ends; the end is completed using the germline J gene. The chain recombines TRBV28 with TRBJ2-5; no definite D call. CDR3 length: 14 amino acids. V dropped 5 bases and J dropped 3 bases, with 13 bases sitting between them. Per germline, CDR1 MDHEN and CDR2 SYDVKM. CDR3 sequence: CASSPVRLEETQYF. The sequenced part of the CDR3 DNA is TGTGCCAGCAGTCCCGTAAGGCTAGAAGAGACC.

According to its frequency, this clone is medium-sized. Sequencing ends 3 residues short of the CDR3 end; the germline J gene provides the rest. The chain employs TRBV28 and TRBJ1-2; TRBD1 aligns across 9 bases. This CDR3 region has 12 residues. The ends lost 9 bases at V and 7 bases at J; junction bases unmatched: 6. CDR1 and CDR2 (germline): MDHEN, SYDVKM. The CDR3 DNA, read in part, is TGTGCCAGTACGGGACAGGGATTTGGC. This sequence encodes CASTGQGFG. The whole CDR3 reads CASTGQGFGYTF.

A remark on this clone: The read terminates 3 residues ahead of where the CDR3 ends, so the germline J gene completes it. The V and J genes are TRBV11-2 and TRBJ1-1, with 7 bases fitting TRBD1. V was pared by 6 bases and J by 7 bases, with 2 bases of the junction left unmatched. This CDR3 comprises 11 residues. Germline CDR1 and CDR2: SGHAT and FQNNGV. Incomplete CDR3 DNA: TGTGCCAGCAGAAGGACAGGTGAA. Its translation is CASRRTGE. The entire CDR3 sequence reads CASRRTGEAFF.

The CDR3 sequence is CAWALGQGGQPQHF. CDR3 DNA (partial): TGTGCCTGGGCCCTAGGACAGGGTGGGCAGCCC. The chain uses TRBV30 and TRBJ1-5, with 8 bases fitting TRBD1. The DNA ends 3 residues before the CDR3 does, and the rest of the CDR3 is filled in from the germline J gene. The CDR3 loop spans 14 amino acids. V shed 5 bases and J 7 bases; nucleotides not matched to a gene: 10. Germline V gives CDR1 GTSNPN, CDR2 SVGIG (reference sequence).

About this clone: Read sequence stops 3 residues before the CDR3 end, and the germline J gene provides the missing end. V gene TRBV29-1 combines with J gene TRBJ2-7, with D possibly TRBD2 on 5 matching bases. CDR1 and CDR2 (germline): SQVTM, ANQGSEA. V lost 7 bases and J 2 bases, leaving 9 bases between the germline ends. CDR3 length: 11 residues. CDR3 residues: CSAAGPYEQYF. The sequenced CDR3 bases are TGCAGCGCTGCGGGCCCCTACGAG.

A remark on this clone: The read is 3 residues too short to cover the CDR3 end, so that end is filled in from the germline J gene. The rearrangement uses TRBV7-2 and TRBJ2-5; the match to TRBD1 covers 8 bases. The CDR3 covers 14 residues. The germline V gene has CDR1 SGHTA and CDR2 FQGNSA. The V and J ends lost 6 bases and 6 bases, in that order; junction bases with no gene match: 9. The CDR3 bases that were read are TGTGCCAGCAGTTCACCAGGGGGCGGTCAGACC. This translates into CASSSPGGGQT. The full CDR3 protein reads CASSSPGGGQTQYF.

Details on this clone: From the germline J gene comes the end of the CDR3, since the read stops 3 residues before it. The chain links TRBV7-8 to TRBJ1-5, with D perhaps TRBD1 (5 bases). The V gene lost 1 base and the J gene lost 8 bases, with 15 bases spanning the gap. The CDR3 length is 15 residues. Germline-derived CDR1 and CDR2 are SGHVS and FQNEAQ. The CDR3 region is CASSLGGFVAKPQHF. The CDR3 DNA, read in part, is TGTGCCAGCAGCTTAGGGGGCTTCGTTGCGAAGCCC.

Regarding this clone: From the germline J gene comes the end of the CDR3, since the read stops 3 residues before it. The chain couples TRBV11-2 to TRBJ1-4; D is unresolved. V was cut by 5 bases and J by 7 bases, with 17 bases left in between. This CDR3 is 15 amino acids long. Germline V gene sequence: CDR1 SGHAT, CDR2 FQNNGV. Here the CDR3 reads CASSLVSGTGEKLFF. The sequenced part of the CDR3 DNA is TGTGCCAGCAGCCTTGTGTCAGGCACCGGTGAAAAA.

Points on this clone: The read finishes 3 residues shy of the CDR3 end, and the germline J gene is used to complete it. The chain carries TRBV19 and TRBJ1-3; D gene ambiguous. Germline lookup yields CDR1 LNHDA and CDR2 SQIVND (reference sequence). The CDR3 runs to 15 residues. V was trimmed by 5 bases and J by 0 bases, leaving 11 bases between them. The chain's CDR3 is CASSAQVYSGNTIYF. CDR3 DNA (partial): TGTGCCAGTAGTGCGCAGGTCTACTCTGGAAACACC.